Shown below are 18 T cell receptor beta chains from a single sample sequenced in a study of blood T cells in healthy people across ages. PCR was performed a second time for about 6 to 12 cycles using a sample-barcoded 5' primer and a J-beta primer mix. Via MiXCR, TCRdb re-called the 5' RACE reads, giving one row per CDR3 protein. The data show over a million distinct CDR3 sequences, with over 35% seen just once and approximately 17% held by the top ten. Sequenced: blood. The receptors were gathered from an older woman in good health.

This chain joins TRBV3-1 and TRBJ2-3, with TRBD2 identical over 11 bases. This CDR3 is 19 amino acids long. The trim removed 2 bases at V and 0 bases at J, leaving 10 bases unmatched. The germline gives CDR1 LGHDT, CDR2 YNNKEL (reference sequence). This CDR3 is CASSQFNSGRAGSTDTQYF. The CDR3 DNA sequence: TGTGCCAGCAGCCAATTTAATAGCGGGAGGGCGGGTAGCACAGATACGCAGTATTTT.

The rearrangement links TRBV10-2 to TRBJ2-7; maybe TRBD2 (6 bases). The CDR3 loop spans 14 amino acids. The germline V gene encodes CDR1 WSHSY and CDR2 SAAADI. V was cut by 3 bases and J by 2 bases, with 11 bases left in between. The CDR3 sequence is CASSDRDLTYEQYF. In DNA form, the CDR3 reads TGCGCCAGCAGTGATCGGGACTTAACCTACGAGCAGTACTTC.

This clonotype turned up a few times. The chain recombines TRBV29-1 with TRBJ2-1; no definite D call. The germline V and J ends were trimmed by 4 bases and 5 bases, with 6 bases remaining between them. CDR3 length: 11 amino acids. CDR1 is SQVTM and CDR2 is ANQGSEA in the germline V gene. CDR3 sequence reads: CSVGIDNEQFF. Written as DNA, the CDR3 is TGCAGCGTTGGCATCGACAATGAGCAGTTCTTC.

This clonotype showed up just once. V usage is TRBV28 and J usage is TRBJ1-1; TRBD1 might be the D (6 bases). The CDR3 consists of 14 residues. Germline V gene lookup returns CDR1 MDHEN and CDR2 SYDVKM. V dropped 3 bases and J dropped 7 bases, with 15 bases sitting between them. The CDR3 is CASSFPGHQFEAFF. DNA of the CDR3: TGTGCCAGCAGTTTCCCGGGACATCAGTTTGAAGCTTTCTTT.

This clonotype was observed a handful of times. V gene TRBV11-2 combines with J gene TRBJ2-3, with 9 positions matching TRBD1. There are 14 residues in the CDR3. V was pared by 5 bases and J by 7 bases, with 7 bases of the junction left unmatched. CDR1 and CDR2 (germline): SGHAT, FQNNGV. The CDR3 protein is CASSPGQGIYTQYF. CDR3 nucleotide sequence: TGTGCCAGCAGCCCTGGACAGGGGATTTATACGCAGTATTTT.

Comment on this clonotype: A much larger clone differs from this one at a single base, so this may be a read error. The chain links TRBV4-2 to TRBJ2-1; 7 bases line up with TRBD2. The CDR3 sequence is 13 residues long. Germline CDR1 LGHNA, CDR2 YNFKEQ. The CDR3 DNA sequence: TGTGTCAGCAGCCAAGAACGCCTAGCGGAGGAGTTCTTC. It translates to CVSSQERLAEEFF.

This rearrangement joins TRBV2 to TRBJ2-1, with TRBD2 identical over 10 bases. Germline CDR1 reads SNHLY; CDR2 reads FYNNEI. The CDR3 loop spans 13 amino acids. V trimming: 3 bases; J trimming: 8 bases; junction bases outside the gene matches: 1. This CDR3 is CASSDGLADEQFF. CDR3 bases: TGTGCCAGCAGTGATGGACTAGCGGATGAGCAGTTCTTC.

The V gene is TRBV6-1, the J gene TRBJ2-1; perhaps D is TRBD1 or TRBD2 (6 bases each). With the DNA end fitting TRBJ2-7 better, the J assignment may be wrong. Germline CDR1 is MNHNS and CDR2 is SASEGT. The CDR3 covers 15 residues. The CDR3 protein is CASSELRLGGNEQYF. For the CDR3, the DNA is TGTGCCAGCAGTGAATTGAGGTTGGGGGGCAACGAGCAGTACTTC.

This clonotype has a handful of counts. This chain uses TRBV21-1 with TRBJ2-7; the table assigns TRBD1, which was not confirmed against the DNA. TRBV21-1 is termed a pseudogene. This CDR3 spans 13 amino acids. In DNA, the CDR3 is TGTGCCAGCAGCAATCTAGGGGCCTACGAGCAGTACTTC. This translates into CASSNLGAYEQYF.

This clonotype appeared a few times. The gene calls are TRBV5-1 and TRBJ1-2; TRBD1 is a possible D gene (5 bases). Germline V gene data show CDR1 as SGHRS and CDR2 as YFSETQ. The CDR3 has 14 residues. V was trimmed by 0 bases and J by 4 bases, leaving 10 bases between them. CDR3 protein: CASSLEAGRYGYTF. The CDR3, as DNA: TGCGCCAGCAGCTTGGAGGCAGGGCGCTATGGCTACACCTTC.

The chain has TRBV28 and TRBJ2-5, with unresolved D. The CDR3 length is 19 residues. From germline, CDR1 is MDHEN and CDR2 SYDVKM. V was shortened by 1 base and J by 0 bases, with 21 bases between the two germline ends. The CDR3 loop is CASSLSTFGRGRYQETQYF. In DNA, the CDR3 is TGTGCCAGCAGTTTATCCACCTTCGGGCGCGGAAGGTACCAAGAGACCCAGTACTTC.

This rearrangement joins TRBV6-1 to TRBJ1-2; TRBD1 might be the D (6 bases). Trimming removed 6 bases at V and 7 bases at J, with 15 bases between. CDR1 is MNHNS, CDR2 SASEGT, per germline. This CDR3 is built from 13 residues. CDR3 amino acids: CASSETGISGYTF. The CDR3 coding sequence is TGTGCCAGCAGCGAAACAGGGATATCTGGCTACACCTTC.

Only one count was recorded for this clonotype. The V call is TRBV7-6, the J call TRBJ2-7, with TRBD1 matching over 7 bases. This CDR3 has 15 amino acids. Germline CDR1 SGHVS, CDR2 FNYEAQ. Unmatched junction bases numbered 10, after V lost 5 bases and J lost 3 bases. The CDR3 protein is CASSPEGTDVYEQYF. CDR3 in DNA: TGTGCCAGCAGCCCAGAGGGGACAGACGTCTACGAGCAGTACTTC.

This chain connects TRBV28 to TRBJ2-7; 8 nucleotides align to TRBD2. CDR3 size: 15 residues. Germline V gene lookup returns CDR1 MDHEN and CDR2 SYDVKM. J gave up 7 bases and V 6 bases, and 14 bases lay outside the gene matches. CDR3 sequence reads: CASSFGRRAGGEQYF. The CDR3 DNA reads TGTGCCAGCAGCTTCGGCCGAAGGGCGGGGGGTGAGCAGTACTTC.

This clonotype was counted between two and nine times. V and J are TRBV29-1 and TRBJ2-1, with D possibly being TRBD2 (6 bases). V lost 6 bases, J lost 0 bases, and 15 bases lay in between. This CDR3 spans 15 amino acids. Germline-derived CDR1 and CDR2 are SQVTM and ANQGSEA. The CDR3 loop reads CSVAGGSSSYNEQFF. In DNA form, the CDR3 reads TGCAGCGTCGCTGGAGGGAGTAGCTCCTACAATGAGCAGTTCTTC.

This clonotype has more than one count but fewer than ten. The gene calls are TRBV24-1 and TRBJ2-1; no reliable D call. Germline V gene data show CDR1 as KGHDR and CDR2 as SFDVKD. The CDR3 is made up of 13 amino acids. V was trimmed by 2 bases and J by 12 bases, leaving 13 bases between them. The CDR3 sequence is CATSDYTYKGQFF. In DNA, the CDR3 is TGTGCCACCAGTGATTACACGTACAAGGGGCAGTTCTTC.

This chain uses TRBV11-2 with TRBJ2-7; 8 positions match TRBD1. Germline CDR1 is SGHAT and CDR2 is FQNNGV. The V segment lost 2 bases and the J segment 7 bases; nucleotides outside the gene matches: 13. CDR3 length: 16 amino acids. CDR3 coding DNA: TGTGCCAGCAGCTTAAGGCCAGGGGGCGCGGGTGATGAGCAGTACTTC. Encoded protein: CASSLRPGGAGDEQYF.

With regard to this clonotype: Possible read error: a much larger clone is one base away. The chain recombines TRBV28 with TRBJ2-3, with TRBD1 identical over 7 bases. The germline V gene encodes CDR1 MDHEN and CDR2 SYDVKM. V lost 3 bases and J lost 4; bases outside the gene matches: 7. This CDR3 region has 15 residues. CDR3 residues: CASSFSDRPPDTQYF. The CDR3 DNA sequence: TGTGCCAGCAGTTTTTCGGACAGGCCACCAGATACGCAGTATTTT.